This section outlines one TCR beta chain sequence together with its context. Its specificity is unknown. This specimen belongs to a study of T-cell memory formation after mild COVID-19. General study points: The study found contracting CD4+ clones mainly in CM and EM and contracting CD8+ clones in EMRA. Clones that got smaller from day 15 to 85 had even CD4/CD8, while clones growing later tipped toward CD4+.

5'RACE primed at constant segments yielded TCR alpha and TCR beta cDNA libraries bearing sample barcodes and UMIs. TCRdb analysed the 5' RACE reads with MiXCR anew, one entry per CDR3 protein. The sample carries over 300,000 distinct CDR3 sequences, 20% to 25% recorded once. This CDR3 is built from 15 residues. Trimming pared 6 bases from V and 2 bases from J, leaving 14 bases between. The gene calls are TRBV12-3 or TRBV12-4 and TRBJ1-5; D uncertain. This TCR was sampled from a man between 18 and 35 years old who had mild COVID-19 (a few samples of this study predate the infection). Cell type and time point are not known. What was sequenced was PBMCs or a T cell subset sorted from them (not recorded which). In DNA form, the CDR3 reads TGTGCCAGCAGCCCCTACAATTCCCGCAATCAGCCCCAGCATTTT. Translated: CASSPYNSRNQPQHF.